This T cell receptor beta chain was recorded in a study of molecular identifiers for immune sequencing clone quantification. Bulk libraries came from a prior protocol with listed TCR primers. TCRdb re-derived calls from the PCR reads in MiXCR, one entry per CDR3 protein. This table holds 45,000 to 55,000 distinct CDR3 sequences, about a third found once. Study-level results: Under 1% of molecules in naive cells, but over 97% of effector molecules, belonged to clones above 20 RNA copies.

Between about 19,000 and 1,000,000 sorted cells, with 10%, 30% or 50% RNA, yielded naive CD8 libraries. CD8+CD4-CCR7+CD45RA+ sorting gave the naive CD8 T cells. This clonotype occurred a few times. The antigen is not known. V lost 11 bases and J 2 bases, leaving 16 bases between the germline ends. Germline V CDR1 and CDR2: MNHNS, SASEGT. This CDR3 has 15 amino acids. The sample taken for sequencing was naive CD8+ T cells from blood, with Jurkat cell RNA spiked in. The subset denotes: FACS-sorted CD8+CD4-CCR7+CD45RA+ naive T cells. The sequence was collected from a human donor in good health. Some libraries in this study had Jurkat cell RNA spiked in. The rearrangement links TRBV6-1 to TRBJ2-6, with a weak D call TRBD1 (6 bases). CDR3 protein: CAAYRAPTGANVLTF. The DNA of the CDR3 is TGTGCCGCCTACAGGGCTCCCACTGGGGCCAACGTCCTGACTTTC.